Only a few counts were recorded for the clone carrying this T cell receptor (beta chain). Germline CDR1 reads LGHNA; CDR2 reads YNFKEQ. The CDR3 has 15 amino acids. With V trimmed by 0 bases and J by 5 bases, 4 bases remained unmatched. This entry comes from a study of blood T cells in healthy people across ages. The second PCR ran 7 to 11 cycles with a sample-barcoded 5' primer and J-beta primers. TCRdb itself ran the 5' RACE reads through MiXCR, one entry per CDR3 protein. The sample lists fewer than 650,000 distinct CDR3 sequences; about a quarter were seen once. This sample also belongs to another study, concerning T cells of mothers and their children. Per that study: Similar effects of thymic selection on TCR recombination output were recorded in related and unrelated pairs.

This clonotype was obtained from a boy aged 2 to 10 in good health. The genes are TRBV4-2 and TRBJ1-3; 7 bases are shared with TRBD1. Input material: blood. The CDR3 coding sequence is TGTGCCAGCAGCCAAGATCAGGGGGATAGAAACACCATATATTTT. It is translated as CASSQDQGDRNTIYF.